This TCR beta chain is drawn from a study of cytomegalovirus exposure and HLA in healthy donors. Study details: As an earlier analysis found, 150 million to 200 million T cells yielded approximately 110 million unique TCR beta sequences.

Turning to this clone: Antigen specificity is unknown.

Amplification used 60 Vbeta primers and 13 Jbeta primers. Profiled with immunoSEQ multiplex PCR; TCRdb holds only in-frame clones, not every one. The table has 120,000 or so clones, 80% seen once; the top ten hold 0.95% to 1.5%. The CDR3 sequence is 14 residues long. From germline, CDR1 is MGHRA and CDR2 YSYEKL. The V segment lost 4 bases and the J segment 3 bases; nucleotides outside the gene matches: 2. Findings of the study overall: Presence/absence results assume similar sequencing depth per donor, which may not hold. Later analysis associated a missense DCLRE1C variant with TCR beta V- and J-gene trimming. Approximately 18,000 TCR beta sequences were associated with HLA alleles at 0.05 false discovery rate in a later analysis.

The receptor was derived from a female donor in good health and CMV-seronegative. The rearrangement joins TRBV4-1 to TRBJ2-7; 11 bases are shared with TRBD2. Source material: PBMCs. The CDR3: CASSLAGGNYEQYF. The CDR3, as DNA: TGCGCCAGCAGCCTAGCGGGAGGGAACTACGAGCAGTACTTC.